The sequence of this T cell receptor (beta chain) was determined in a study of cytomegalovirus exposure and HLA in healthy donors (dated by TCRdb to about 2017). For the wider study: According to an earlier analysis of around 600 of the donors, about 179 million T cells yielded some 110 million unique TCR beta sequences and 276 Gb of sequence data. About 280 gigabases of sequencing data and roughly 81 million unique TCR sequences made up an early release that covered fewer than 650 HLA-typed donors. Among the roughly 400 genotyped donors, around 81% belonged to the genetic ancestry cluster associated with self-reported Caucasian donors. The study was designed to test whether signatures of past pathogen exposure could be identified by cataloging public T cell receptors. The T cell repertoires of several hundred subjects were profiled by immunosequencing and related to cytomegalovirus serostatus. In addition to the first cohort of about 650 subjects, a separate validation cohort of approximately 110 different subjects was used. The study combined high-throughput TCR immunosequencing, statistical association of individual TCRs with disease status, and machine learning to predict cytomegalovirus infection status. A later analysis re-analyzed previously published TCR beta repertoires from 660 or so donors and added high-resolution HLA genotyping to study TCR occurrence patterns. The later analysis used no new phenotypic data to find candidate immune exposures, relying instead on TCR beta sequences and their occurrence across donors. In an earlier analysis of roughly 580 of the donors, high-throughput TCR beta sequencing was used to judge whether each TCR beta V gene segment behaved as functional or pseudogenic. Donor age, sex, ethnicity and CMV serostatus were compiled alongside the repertoire data. In a later genetic analysis, genome-wide SNP genotypes for about 55% of the 666 donors were used, and that subset was treated as a discovery cohort. Every repertoire in the discovery cohort had been generated on one and the same sequencing platform. Both class I and class II loci were covered by HLA typing, at four-digit resolution. Typing coverage differed by locus: A, B, C, DRB1 and DQB1 were typed in roughly 620-630 donors, DQA1 in approximately 520, DPA1 in approximately 600, and DPB1 in roughly 450. Roughly five DR-DQ haplotypes were treated as single units for association and clustering because of strong linkage in the cohort. Among under 450 genotyped donors of the cohort, an average of around 240,000 unique TCR beta nucleotide sequences were sequenced per donor, 15% to 20% of them non-productive.

Library prep was done by the immunoSEQ multiplex PCR assay. The multiplex PCR relied on a mix of 60 forward primers for TCR Vbeta segments and 13 reverse primers for TCR Jbeta segments. Amplification of the CDR3 region of rearranged TCR beta genes was performed with a multiplex PCR assay on genomic DNA. Amplified TCR beta libraries were sequenced as 87-base-pair reads on the Illumina HiSeq System. The authors' pipeline ran thus. A later analysis counted approximately 74 million unique TCR beta chains across the 600 to 850 repertoires, and around 12 million of these chains were shared by at least two donors. Raw reads were error-corrected and collapsed into unique sequences with a nearest-neighbor algorithm that merged closely related sequences to remove PCR and sequencing errors. V, D and J gene segments were assigned by aligning CDR3 sequences to IMGT reference sequences. For a sequence to be retained, at least a six-nucleotide match to both a V gene segment and a J gene segment was required. A rearrangement was called productive if the CDR3 had no stop codons and remained in frame with V and J, and every other rearrangement was called non-productive. CDR3 was defined by IMGT convention, running from the second conserved V-encoded cysteine to the conserved J-encoded phenylalanine. In an earlier analysis of more than 550 of the donors, sequences lacking an unambiguous match to a single V gene segment were excluded. In an earlier analysis of several hundred of the donors, a V segment was called functional when productive rearrangements were above 56.7%, and segregating when the standard deviation between donors exceeded 5%. A statistical classification framework was developed to diagnose cytomegalovirus status using the catalog of TCR beta chain sequences. A later analysis assigned V and J genes by comparing TCR nucleotide sequences with IMGT/GENE-DB human TR gene sequences. In a later analysis, CDR3 sequences and most-parsimonious VDJ recombination scenarios were assigned using the TCRdist pipeline. A later analysis defined each TCR beta chain by its CDR3 amino acid sequence plus V-gene family, and excluded reads lacking a unique V-gene family. A later analysis removed nearly 600 highly shared, low-generation-probability nucleotide sequences to deal with suspected cross-contamination and a sequencing artifact. For each public chain, a later analysis derived a clonal expansion index from normalized ranks of inferred template counts within each repertoire. In a later analysis, generation probabilities were computed using a VDJ recombination model fitted to out-of-frame rearrangements, and the results were checked against IGoR. In a later analysis, TCR-TCR, TCR-HLA and TCR-CMV co-occurrence was scored with hypergeometric tests, and a repertoire-size bias correction was applied to TCR pairs. False discovery rates were estimated in a later analysis by permuting HLA or CMV assignments 20 times. In a later analysis, co-occurring TCRs were grouped using DBSCAN, with TCRdist sequence similarity added in when clustering inside HLA-allele-positive subsets. Repertoires with fewer than 30,000 or more than 120,000 public chains, plus five repertoires with anomalous nucleotide sharing, were excluded from co-occurrence clustering. TCRdb holds this immuneACCESS table with in-frame rearrangements only. Some clones are missing; in checked studies, unresolved V genes explain under half, and the rest has no known cause. V and J calls and clone size follow that table, whereas D and trimming were derived from the DNA. Across this sample there are about 170,000 clones, with 70% to 90% seen only once. Over 2% of the sample lies in the top ten.

CDR1 and CDR2, looked up from the germline V gene (reference sequence), are SEHNR and FQNEAQ. Trimming removed 8 bases from V and 2 bases from J; the gene matches leave 8 bases unexplained. Including the terminal cysteine and phenylalanine, the CDR3 comprises 14 residues. Only the CDR3 portion is preserved as DNA: 42 bases, with reading frame beginning at the first base. The cohort consisted of 670 or so healthy bone marrow donors. Cohort members were all nominally healthy when sampled, although unrecorded immune exposures were likely present. The donor tested CMV seropositive and was one of the 289 seropositive cohort members. Each donor provided a peripheral blood sample, and peripheral blood mononuclear cells were used for TCR beta sequencing. The Qiagen DNeasy Blood Extraction Kit was used to extract genomic DNA from the blood cell samples. As regards this clone: What this receptor recognizes is not known. No much larger clonotype is one base removed from it; base qualities were not supplied.

The paper as a whole reports these results and caveats: In both the original and validation cohorts, the classifier was reported to diagnose cytomegalovirus status with high specificity and sensitivity. In a later genetic analysis, fewer N-insertions in productive TCRs were reported among donors in an Asian-associated ancestry cluster than the 666-donor mean. The study listed 164 TCR beta chains as associated with cytomegalovirus. The authors suggested that the approach could potentially be extended to other disease states and immunological phenotypes. An earlier analysis of approximately 540 of the donors showed that most TCR beta V segments appeared in productive rearrangements either about 87% or about 30% of the time, which broadly matched IMGT annotations. While some public TCRs were present in many individuals, most TCR sequences turned up only very rarely across donors. A cluster of highly shared sequence variants was judged likely to be a technical artifact of the sequencing pipeline. A few of the identified cytomegalovirus-associated TCR beta chains were confirmed in vitro to be specific for cytomegalovirus antigens. This cohort had only TCR beta chains sequenced, and the lack of alpha or paired-chain data limited which features could be detected. A further reported finding was that TCR beta sequences accurately predicted the HLA-A and HLA-B alleles for most subjects in the first cohort. Presence/absence analyses assumed roughly uniform sequencing depth across donors, an assumption that may not hold. Because some donors lacked HLA typing at each locus, the association tests relied only on the typed subset. In a later analysis, most CMV-associated TCR beta chains were found to appear HLA-restricted, with HLA associations seemingly driven largely by CMV exposure. Linkage disequilibrium might explain the correlated functional status among segregating V segments, but an unknown experimental factor could not be ruled out. When HLA alleles, especially DR and DQ, strongly co-occurred, attributing TCR associations to individual alleles was difficult. In a later analysis, more than 15,000 TCR beta sequences were associated with specific HLA alleles at a false discovery rate of 0.05. V-gene and J-gene trimming of TCR beta chains was associated with a missense DCLRE1C variant in a later genetic analysis, and the association was replicated in an independent cohort. Some IMGT-functional V segments, including TRBV6-2 and TRBV6-3, could not be told apart with the 87-base-pair reads, so those segments were excluded. In a later analysis, the rate of TCR association differed among HLA loci, with DRB1 alleles having the most associated TCRs and HLA-C alleles having the fewest. The only immune exposure information available for the cohort was CMV serostatus. Compared with equally common non-associated chains, HLA-associated TCR beta chains in a later analysis were more clonally expanded and had lower generation probabilities. In a later analysis, several top co-occurrence clusters were reported to appear linked to parvovirus B19, influenza, CMV and Epstein-Barr virus. Because counts were too low, around 17 rarely observed V segments, including chromosome 9 orphons, were left out of the earlier analysis of several hundred of the donors.

The chain was built from TRBV7-9 and TRBJ2-5, and TRBD2 matches 7 of the central bases. What was sequenced was PBMCs. The sequence was obtained from a man younger than 40 in good health and CMV-seropositive. The CDR3 amino acid sequence is: CASFNPGGQETQYF. The bases read TGTGCCAGCTTTAACCCGGGGGGACAAGAGACCCAGTACTTC. Full variable domain (CDR3 extended with the reference TRBV7-9 and TRBJ2-5 proteins): DTGVSQNPRHKITKRGQNVTFRCDPISEHNRLYWYRQTLGQGPEFLTYFQNEAQLEKSRLLSDRFSAERPKGSFSTLEIQRTEQGDSAMYLCASFNPGGQETQYFGPGTRLLVL.